This record concerns one T cell receptor beta chain sequence. Its antigen is still unknown. This record comes from a study of T cells in Graves' hyperthyroidism and ophthalmopathy. Researchers amplified the TCR beta CDR3 regions from RNA transcripts. First-round RT-PCR of the TCR CDR3 relied on the HTBI primer set. Via MiXCR, TCRdb re-called the multiplex PCR reads, giving one row per CDR3 protein. Among nearly 750,000 distinct CDR3 sequences, 35% were seen once, and the ten largest hold roughly 30%. Patients were aged 18 to 65, had disease duration under 2 months, and had newly diagnosed hyperthyroidism. Germline V lookup: CDR1 SGHTA, CDR2 FQGTGA. There are 15 residues in the CDR3. Trimming took off 0 bases at V and 6 bases at J, with 11 bases between the two ends. Study observations and caveats: Classification by a 13 V-J model distinguished ophthalmopathy from stable hyperthyroidism. In blood, most of the thyroid clonotypes expanded above 0.001 were also present. Ophthalmopathy onset followed model prediction by a median roughly six months.

The source material was blood. The source of this sequence is a woman in her forties with Graves' hyperthyroidism. The chain couples TRBV7-3 to TRBJ2-2, with D possibly being TRBD2 (6 bases). This chain's CDR3 is CASSLTSGKSGELFF. CDR3 nucleotides: TGTGCCAGCAGCTTAACTAGCGGAAAGTCCGGGGAGCTGTTTTTT.